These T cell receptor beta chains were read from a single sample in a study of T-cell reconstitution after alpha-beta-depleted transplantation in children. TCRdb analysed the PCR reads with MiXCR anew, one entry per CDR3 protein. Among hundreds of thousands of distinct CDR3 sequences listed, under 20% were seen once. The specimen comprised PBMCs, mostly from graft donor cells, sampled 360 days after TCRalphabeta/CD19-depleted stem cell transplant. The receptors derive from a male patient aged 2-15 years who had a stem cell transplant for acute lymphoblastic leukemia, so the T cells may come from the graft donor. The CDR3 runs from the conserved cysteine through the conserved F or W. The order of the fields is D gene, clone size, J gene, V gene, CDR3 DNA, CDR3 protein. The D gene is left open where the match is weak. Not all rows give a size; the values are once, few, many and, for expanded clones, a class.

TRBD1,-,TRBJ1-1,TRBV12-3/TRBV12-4,TGTGCCAGCAGGCGAGGACAGGGGAACACTGAAGCTTTCTTT,CASRRGQGNTEAFF
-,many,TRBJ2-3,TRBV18,TGTGCCAGCTCACCTTCTTTACTAGCTGAAACAGATACGCAGTATTTT,CASSPSLLAETDTQYF
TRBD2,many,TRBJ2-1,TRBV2,TGTGCCAGCACTGTACTAGCGGGGGGCTACAATGAGCAGTTCTTC,CASTVLAGGYNEQFF
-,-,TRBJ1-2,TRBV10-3,TGTGCCATCAGTGGAGGCGCCACTAACTATGGCTACACCTTC,CAISGGATNYGYTF
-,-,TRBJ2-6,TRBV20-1,TGCAGTGCCTGGTGGGCGGGGGCCAGCGTCCTGACTTTC,CSAWWAGASVLTF
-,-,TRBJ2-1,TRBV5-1,TGCGCCAGCAGCTTGGAACGGCTACGGGCCCCGCATGAGCAGTTCTTC,CASSLERLRAPHEQFF
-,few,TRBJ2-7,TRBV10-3,TGTGCCATCACCTCAGGTTACGAGCAGTACTTC,CAITSGYEQYF
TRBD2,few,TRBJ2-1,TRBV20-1,TGCAGTGCTAGAAGTAGCGGGGGGGTTGAGCAGTTCTTC,CSARSSGGVEQFF
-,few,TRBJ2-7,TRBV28,TGTGCCAGCAGCTTCCTGGGACCCCCGGACGAGCAGTACTTC,CASSFLGPPDEQYF
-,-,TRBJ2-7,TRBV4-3,TGCGCCAGCAGCCAAGAAGGATTGCATGGGTACGAGCAGTACTTC,CASSQEGLHGYEQYF
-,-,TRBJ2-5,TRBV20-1,TGCAGTGCCCTGGACACCCAAGAGACCCAGTACTTC,CSALDTQETQYF
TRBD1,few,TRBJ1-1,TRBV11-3,TGTGCCAGCAGCTTGGGACAGTCCAGGTCTGAAGCTTTCTTT,CASSLGQSRSEAFF
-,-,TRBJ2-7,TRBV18,TGTGCCAGCTCACCTCCTAGGCCTCCTTACGAGCAGTACTTC,CASSPPRPPYEQYF
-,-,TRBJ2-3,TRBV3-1,TGTGCCAGCAGCCAATGGGACGGCACACATACGCAGTATTTT,CASSQWDGTHTQYF
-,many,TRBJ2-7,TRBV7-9,TGTGCCAGCAGCGCCCGACAGATGTACGAGCAGTACTTC,CASSARQMYEQYF
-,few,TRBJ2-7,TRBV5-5,TGTGCCAGCAGCTTGGTAGTCTATCAGGACGAGCAGTACTTC,CASSLVVYQDEQYF
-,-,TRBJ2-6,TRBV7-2,TGTGCCAGCAGCCCGGACAGCTCCACTGGGGCCAACGTCCTGACTTTC,CASSPDSSTGANVLTF
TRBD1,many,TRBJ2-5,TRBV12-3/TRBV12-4,TGTGCCAGCAGTTTAGCAACAGGGGCCGGAGAGACCCAGTACTTC,CASSLATGAGETQYF
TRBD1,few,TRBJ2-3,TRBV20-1,TGCAGTGCTATGGACAGGGGGAGCACAGATACGCAGTATTTT,CSAMDRGSTDTQYF
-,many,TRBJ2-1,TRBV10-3,TGTGCCATCGGAGCAAATAACAATGAGCAGTTCTTC,CAIGANNNEQFF
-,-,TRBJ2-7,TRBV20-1,TGCAGTGCTAGAGGAGGCGGGACACCTTTCTACGAGCAGTACTTC,CSARGGGTPFYEQYF
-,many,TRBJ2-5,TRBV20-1,TGCAGTGCATACGCGGACGTCTACCAAGAGACCCAGTACTTC,CSAYADVYQETQYF
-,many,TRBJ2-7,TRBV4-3,TGCGCCAGCAGCCAAGCTGCGCCGGGGGTAGGGTACGAGCAGTACTTC,CASSQAAPGVGYEQYF
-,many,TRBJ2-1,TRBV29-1,TGCAGCGTTGTTGATGGGAATGCCTACAATGAGCAGTTCTTC,CSVVDGNAYNEQFF
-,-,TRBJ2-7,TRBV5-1,TGCGCCAGCAGCTTGGGCAGGGGGGAAGACGAGCAGTACTTC,CASSLGRGEDEQYF
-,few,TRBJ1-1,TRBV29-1,TGCAGCGTTGTTTTCGGGCAGTTGAACACTGAAGCTTTCTTT,CSVVFGQLNTEAFF
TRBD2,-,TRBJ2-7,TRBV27,TGTGCCAGCAGTTTGGGGGGGAAGGGTTACGAGCAGTACTTC,CASSLGGKGYEQYF
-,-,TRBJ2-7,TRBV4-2,TGTGCCAGCAGCCCCGCGAGGGCCGCCTACGAGCAGTACTTC,CASSPARAAYEQYF
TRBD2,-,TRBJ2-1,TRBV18,TGTGCCAGCTCACCGAAAGGGACTAGCGGAGACATTGGGCAGTTCTTC,CASSPKGTSGDIGQFF
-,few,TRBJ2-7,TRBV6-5,TGTGCCAGCAGTTACTCGCTTGCAGGGGCCTACGAGCAGTACTTC,CASSYSLAGAYEQYF
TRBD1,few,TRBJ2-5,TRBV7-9,TGTGCCAGCAGCTTAGGGGACAGGGGATATGAGACCCAGTACTTC,CASSLGDRGYETQYF
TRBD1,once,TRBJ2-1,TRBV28,TGTGCCAGCATCACTAGTCCCGGGACAGGGGTTTCGCAGTTCTTC,CASITSPGTGVSQFF
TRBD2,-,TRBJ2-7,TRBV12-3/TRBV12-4,TGTGCCAGCAGCCTGACTAGCGGGAGTCACGAGCAGTACTTC,CASSLTSGSHEQYF
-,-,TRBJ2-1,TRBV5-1,TGCGCCAGCACCCCGTGGCCGGATTCCTACAATGAGCAGTTCTTC,CASTPWPDSYNEQFF
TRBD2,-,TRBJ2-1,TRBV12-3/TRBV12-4,TGTGCCAGCAGTTCTCGGGGGGGCTACAATGAGCAGTTCTTC,CASSSRGGYNEQFF
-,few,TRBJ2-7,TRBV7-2,TGTGCCAGCAGCTTAGATGGCGGCCCTTACGAGCAGTACTTC,CASSLDGGPYEQYF
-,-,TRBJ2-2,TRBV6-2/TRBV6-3,TGTGCCAGCAGCCCTATAGAGACGTGGACCGGGGAGCTGTTTTTT,CASSPIETWTGELFF
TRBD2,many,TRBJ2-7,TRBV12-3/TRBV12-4,TGTGCCAGCAGCCTTCGGACTAGCTGGGCCTACGAGCAGTACTTC,CASSLRTSWAYEQYF
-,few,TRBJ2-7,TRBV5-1,TGCGCCAGCAGCTTGGAATGGACAGCAGTAGGGTACGAGCAGTACTTC,CASSLEWTAVGYEQYF
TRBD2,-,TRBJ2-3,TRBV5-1,TGCGCCAGCAGCTTGGCCGCGGGGGGGCTACATACGCAGTATTTT,CASSLAAGGLHTQYF
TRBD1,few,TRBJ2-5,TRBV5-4,TGTGCCAGCCTTACAGGGGGCCAAGAGACCCAGTACTTC,CASLTGGQETQYF
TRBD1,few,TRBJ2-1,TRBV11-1,TGTGCCAGCAGCTCCCTTTTGATGATTGGCGGGACAGGGGGCATGAATGAGCAGTTCTTC,CASSSLLMIGGTGGMNEQFF
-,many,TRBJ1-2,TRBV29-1,TGCAGCGTTGTCGGCAGGAACTATGGCTACACCTTC,CSVVGRNYGYTF
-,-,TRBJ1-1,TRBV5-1,TGCGCCAGCAGCTATACAGGGAACACTGAAGCTTTCTTT,CASSYTGNTEAFF
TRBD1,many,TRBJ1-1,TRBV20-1,TGCAGTGCTAGCTTCGGGACAGGGCCTACCCATGAAGCTTTCTTT,CSASFGTGPTHEAFF
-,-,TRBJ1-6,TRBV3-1,TGTGCCAGCAGCCAAACCGGGACAAGCAATTCACCCCTCCACTTT,CASSQTGTSNSPLHF
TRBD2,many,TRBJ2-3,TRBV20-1,TGCAGTGCTAGCCCCTGGACTAGCGGGGGGGATACGCAGTATTTT,CSASPWTSGGDTQYF
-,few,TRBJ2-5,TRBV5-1,TGCGCCAGCAGCTTGGTCGCAGCCCGTCAAGAGACCCAGTACTTC,CASSLVAARQETQYF
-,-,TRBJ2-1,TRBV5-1,TGCGCCAGCAGCTTGGACGGACGCAGGTCCTCTGAGCAGTTCTTC,CASSLDGRRSSEQFF
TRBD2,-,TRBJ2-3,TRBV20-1,TGCAGTGCTAACCCTAGCGGGAGCACAGATACGCAGTATTTT,CSANPSGSTDTQYF
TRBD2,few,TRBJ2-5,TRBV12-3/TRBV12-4,TGTGCCAGCAGCCTAAGGGTCACGCGGGGGGGATACCAAGAGACCCAGTACTTC,CASSLRVTRGGYQETQYF
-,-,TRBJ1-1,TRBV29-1,TGCAGCGCCGGGACAAAGAGGACTTTCTTT,CSAGTKRTFF
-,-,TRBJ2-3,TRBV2,TGTGCCAGTTTTCTCAGAGGCTCAAGAGCAAGTTACACAGATACGCAGTATTTT,CASFLRGSRASYTDTQYF
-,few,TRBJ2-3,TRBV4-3,TGCGCCAGCAGCCAAGACTGGGACGGCACAGATACGCAGTATTTT,CASSQDWDGTDTQYF
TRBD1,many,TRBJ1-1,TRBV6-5,TGTGCCAGCAGTTACTCGACAGGGCCGAACACTGAAGCTTTCTTT,CASSYSTGPNTEAFF
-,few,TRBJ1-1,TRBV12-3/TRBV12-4,TGTGCCAGCAATGCCGCACCGAGGAACACTGAAGCTTTCTTT,CASNAAPRNTEAFF
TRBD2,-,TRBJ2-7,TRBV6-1,TGTGCCAGCAGTCCCCGACTAGCGGGGGTCCCCTCCTACGAGCAGTACTTC,CASSPRLAGVPSYEQYF